The present T cell receptor beta chain was sequenced within a study of cytomegalovirus exposure and HLA in healthy donors. The donors gave bone marrow, and they were healthy. J was trimmed by 9 bases and V by 1 base; bases with no gene match: 5. This CDR3 is built from 14 residues. The V gene's germline CDR1 is SNHLY and CDR2 FYNNEI. PCR amplification relied on 60 Vbeta primers (plus 13 Jbeta primers). The repertoire was sequenced with immunoSEQ multiplex PCR; TCRdb's copy has only in-frame clones and lacks some. The table shows some 120,000 clones, with roughly four fifths occurring only once. V and J are TRBV2 and TRBJ2-1; 8 nucleotides align to TRBD2. Sequences were obtained from PBMCs. This sequence was found in a man aged 18 to 29 in good health and CMV-seronegative. The CDR3 DNA is TGTGCCAGCAGTGAAGACGGGGGGGCCCGTGAGCAGTTCTTC. Translated, it gives CASSEDGGAREQFF.